These T cell receptor beta chains were read from a single sample in a study of blood T cell repertoires in COVID-19. Produced via immunoSEQ multiplex PCR; TCRdb's table is partial and in-frame only. The sample records hundreds of thousands of clones, more than 75% being singletons. Source material: PBMCs or T cells enriched from blood (not recorded which). These receptors all come from a woman in her twenties or thirties who had recovered from COVID-19. Each CDR3 is given with its conserved first and last residue. Each record gives: J gene, D gene, clone size, V gene, CDR3 protein, CDR3 DNA. D genes are given only for firm matches. Size tells how often a clone was seen (once, few, many) or the class of an expanded clone, and some rows leave it out.

TRBJ1-1	.	.	TRBV7-5	CARSLVRGKTEAFF	TGTGCCAGAAGCTTAGTTAGGGGGAAGACTGAAGCTTTCTTT
TRBJ1-3	.	few	TRBV7-6	CASSSRTVKSSGNTIYF	TGTGCCAGCAGCTCACGGACAGTTAAGAGCTCTGGAAACACCATATATTTT
TRBJ2-7	TRBD1	.	TRBV29-1	CSVERDSTYEQYF	TGCAGCGTGGAGAGGGACAGTACCTACGAGCAGTACTTC
TRBJ2-2	.	few	TRBV4-1	CASTTGTLSTGELFF	TGCGCCAGCACAACAGGGACGCTGAGCACCGGGGAGCTGTTTTTT
TRBJ1-6	.	.	TRBV7-9	CASSYGGSYNSPLHF	TGTGCCAGCAGCTACGGTGGCTCCTATAATTCACCCCTCCACTTT
TRBJ1-4	.	.	TRBV19	CASSMGLPSEKLFF	TGTGCCAGTAGTATGGGACTCCCAAGTGAAAAACTGTTTTTT
TRBJ2-6	.	.	TRBV30	CAWSVMSSGANVLTF	TGTGCCTGGAGTGTCATGTCCTCTGGGGCCAACGTCCTGACTTTC
TRBJ2-3	.	.	TRBV9	CASTRTGSTDTQYF	TGTGCCAGCACTCGGACGGGATCCACAGATACGCAGTATTTT
TRBJ1-1	.	.	TRBV5-4	CASSPTTGTIEAFF	TGTGCCAGCAGCCCCACCACAGGGACGATTGAAGCTTTCTTT
TRBJ1-1	TRBD1	.	TRBV5-1	CASRPTGDTEAFF	TGCGCCAGCAGACCCACAGGGGACACTGAAGCTTTCTTT
TRBJ2-2	TRBD1	.	TRBV2	CAGSTRTGTAGELFF	TGTGCCGGATCTACGAGGACAGGGACGGCCGGGGAGCTGTTTTTT
TRBJ1-1	.	.	TRBV19	CASSIPPARVLDTEAFF	TGTGCCAGTAGTATACCCCCCGCCAGGGTGTTGGACACTGAAGCTTTCTTT
TRBJ1-5	TRBD1	.	TRBV28	CATRQGWSQPQHF	TGTGCCACCCGACAGGGTTGGAGTCAGCCCCAGCATTTT
TRBJ2-1	TRBD2	.	TRBV5-1	CASSPTSGGYNEQFF	TGCGCCAGCAGCCCAACTAGCGGGGGCTACAATGAGCAGTTCTTC
TRBJ1-3	TRBD1	.	TRBV25-1	CASSASDRGDSDTIYF	TGTGCCAGCAGTGCCTCGGACAGGGGAGATTCAGACACCATATATTTT
TRBJ1-2	TRBD1	few	TRBV4-1	CASSQPGQGVYGYTF	TGCGCCAGCAGCCAACCGGGACAGGGGGTATATGGCTACACCTTC
TRBJ1-2	TRBD1	.	TRBV29-1	CSVGGQGAPGYTF	TGCAGCGTTGGGGGACAGGGGGCGCCTGGCTACACCTTC
TRBJ1-2	.	.	TRBV4-2	CASSQPDGGGSGYTF	TGTGCCAGCAGCCAGCCCGATGGGGGGGGCTCTGGCTACACCTTC
TRBJ1-4	.	.	TRBV12-3/TRBV12-4	CASSLGEKLFF	TGTGCCAGCAGTTTGGGCGAAAAACTGTTTTTT
TRBJ1-1	.	.	TRBV4-1	CASSQVGTGMNTEAFF	TGCGCCAGCAGCCAAGTAGGTACAGGAATGAACACTGAAGCTTTCTTT
TRBJ2-7	TRBD2	.	TRBV15	CATSRDYTSAKYEQYF	TGTGCCACCAGCAGAGACTATACTAGCGCGAAGTACGAGCAGTACTTC
TRBJ2-1	.	.	TRBV28	CASSLIGRNEQFF	TGTGCCAGCAGTTTAATAGGGAGGAATGAGCAGTTCTTC
TRBJ1-4	TRBD1	.	TRBV15	CATSGLQGGTNEKLFF	TGTGCCACCAGCGGTCTACAGGGGGGCACTAATGAAAAACTGTTTTTT
TRBJ1-3	TRBD1	.	TRBV2	CATGTGERNTIYF	TGTGCCACAGGGACAGGGGAAAGAAACACCATATATTTT
TRBJ2-1	TRBD2	few	TRBV6-1	CASSELPAGDYNEQFF	TGTGCCAGCAGTGAATTGCCAGCGGGAGATTACAATGAGCAGTTCTTC
TRBJ2-7	.	.	TRBV5-1	CASSTDRSYEQYF	TGCGCCAGCAGCACCGACAGGTCCTACGAGCAGTACTTC
TRBJ2-2	TRBD2	.	TRBV28	CASSLWTSGQGELFF	TGTGCCAGCAGTTTATGGACTAGCGGCCAGGGGGAGCTGTTTTTT
TRBJ2-7	.	.	TRBV6-5	CASSDSPFSYEQYF	TGTGCCAGCAGTGACTCTCCGTTTTCCTACGAGCAGTACTTC
TRBJ2-1	.	.	TRBV5-5	CASRHRGIADEQFF	TGTGCCAGCAGACACAGGGGTATAGCGGATGAGCAGTTCTTC
TRBJ2-1	TRBD2	.	TRBV4-2	CASSQDRASGISSYNEQFF	TGTGCCAGCAGCCAAGATCGGGCTAGCGGGATCTCCTCCTACAATGAGCAGTTCTTC
TRBJ1-1	.	once	TRBV5-4	CASSLAQGPNTEAFF	TGTGCCAGCAGCTTGGCCCAGGGGCCTAACACTGAAGCTTTCTTT
TRBJ2-1	TRBD2	.	TRBV12-3/TRBV12-4	CASSSGTTTEFF	TGTGCCAGCAGTTCCGGGACTACTACGGAATTCTTC
TRBJ2-1	.	.	TRBV6-5	CASSYNREQFF	TGTGCCAGCAGTTATAATCGGGAGCAGTTCTTC
TRBJ1-6	.	.	TRBV28	CASSFNAGYSSPLHF	TGTGCCAGCAGTTTTAATGCAGGGTATAGTTCACCCCTCCACTTT
TRBJ1-2	TRBD1	.	TRBV6-5	CASRTQTGTGYTF	TGTGCCAGCAGGACACAGACAGGGACCGGCTACACCTTC
TRBJ1-1	.	.	TRBV5-1	CASSLAVTATEAFF	TGCGCCAGCAGCTTGGCAGTGACAGCCACTGAAGCTTTCTTT
TRBJ2-1	.	.	TRBV27	CASSLASSGNEQFF	TGTGCCAGCAGTTTGGCTAGTTCCGGCAATGAGCAGTTCTTC
TRBJ2-7	.	few	TRBV27	CASSLYGGPYEQYF	TGTGCCAGCAGTTTATACGGGGGACCCTACGAGCAGTACTTC
TRBJ1-1	TRBD1	.	TRBV27	CASSTDRGQDEAFF	TGTGCCAGCAGTACCGACAGGGGGCAGGATGAAGCTTTCTTT
TRBJ2-1	.	.	TRBV29-1	CSVEGGLAEQFF	TGCAGCGTTGAAGGGGGACTGGCTGAGCAGTTCTTC
TRBJ2-2	TRBD1	.	TRBV4-2	CASSQGGQGTGGELFF	TGTGCCAGCAGCCAAGGGGGACAGGGAACCGGCGGGGAGCTGTTTTTT
TRBJ2-1	TRBD2	.	TRBV2	CASSSVGGSNEQFF	TGTGCCAGCAGTTCGGTCGGGGGGTCCAATGAGCAGTTCTTC
TRBJ2-7	TRBD1	.	TRBV7-7	CASSLGDSGSYEQYF	TGTGCTAGCAGCTTAGGGGACAGTGGATCCTACGAGCAGTACTTC
TRBJ2-5	.	.	TRBV23-1	CASSQTLRSEGKQETQYF	TGCGCCAGCAGTCAAACCCTGAGAAGCGAGGGCAAGCAAGAGACCCAGTACTTC
TRBJ1-1	TRBD1	.	TRBV13	CASSPTGQGDTEAFF	TGTGCCAGCAGCCCGACCGGACAGGGGGACACTGAAGCTTTCTTT
TRBJ1-2	.	.	TRBV14	CASSQDSRIYGYTF	TGTGCCAGCAGCCAAGATAGCCGGATTTATGGCTACACCTTC
TRBJ2-1	.	.	TRBV11-2	CASTRLNEQFF	TGTGCCAGCACCAGACTCAATGAGCAGTTCTTC
TRBJ1-6	.	once	TRBV5-4	CASSLGGQPRPLHF	TGTGCCAGCAGCTTGGGAGGACAGCCCCGACCCCTCCACTTT
TRBJ2-1	TRBD2	.	TRBV7-6	CASSLGSGGGNEQFF	TGTGCCAGCAGCCTAGGTAGCGGGGGGGGAAATGAGCAGTTCTTC
TRBJ2-1	.	.	TRBV29-1	CSVEAAYNEQFF	TGCAGCGTTGAGGCTGCCTACAATGAGCAGTTCTTC
TRBJ2-7	TRBD2	once	TRBV28	CASSLFGTSGKYEQYF	TGTGCCAGCAGTTTATTCGGGACTAGCGGGAAATACGAGCAGTACTTC
TRBJ1-4	TRBD1	.	TRBV5-8	CASSSGQGTPNEKLFF	TGTGCCAGCAGCTCGGGACAGGGAACACCTAATGAAAAACTGTTTTTT
TRBJ1-2	TRBD1	.	TRBV3-1/TRBV3-2	CASSHGQGVGSYGYTF	TGTGCCAGCAGCCACGGACAGGGGGTCGGTTCCTATGGCTACACCTTC
TRBJ1-5	.	.	TRBV16	CASSQSLWEGNQPQHF	TGTGCCAGCAGCCAATCACTTTGGGAGGGCAATCAGCCCCAGCATTTT
TRBJ2-1	.	.	TRBV2	CASSEQGTTYNEQFF	TGTGCCAGCAGTGAACAGGGGACGACCTACAATGAGCAGTTCTTC
TRBJ1-4	.	.	TRBV28	CAIGQGQEKLFF	TGTGCCATTGGGCAGGGTCAAGAAAAACTGTTTTTT
TRBJ1-3	.	.	TRBV9	CASSVAAGTGNTIYF	TGTGCCAGCAGCGTAGCTGCGGGTACTGGAAACACCATATATTTT
TRBJ1-2	.	.	TRBV3-1/TRBV3-2	CASSPGVNRNYGYTF	TGTGCCAGCAGCCCAGGCGTTAACAGGAACTATGGCTACACCTTC
TRBJ1-2	.	.	TRBV7-2	CASSLEVRGGYGYTF	TGTGCCAGCAGCTTAGAAGTGCGGGGTGGCTATGGCTACACCTTC